The 20 T cell receptor beta chains given below trace back to one sample, sequenced in a study of T-cell reconstitution after alpha-beta-depleted transplantation in children. Unique molecular identifiers featured in how the TCRbeta library was prepared. Using its own MiXCR run on the PCR reads, TCRdb lists one record per CDR3 protein. The sample consists of almost 500,000 distinct CDR3 sequences, around 13% of them appearing once. The sample was PBMCs from the stem cell graft donor, taken from the stem cell graft. These receptors were obtained from a human donor who donated a stem cell graft to a child with combined immunodeficiency.

V usage is TRBV6-5 and J usage is TRBJ1-2; D is possibly TRBD1 (5 bases). Trimming left V 0 bases short and J 5 bases short, with 10 bases between. CDR3 length: 14 residues. Germline values: CDR1 MNHEY, CDR2 SVGAGI. CDR3 in amino acids: CASSYSTEKYGYTF. CDR3 bases: TGTGCCAGCAGTTACTCGACAGAAAAATATGGCTACACCTTC.

This clonotype was detected only a few times. The CDR3 loop reads CSADRGYYGYTF. The CDR3 DNA reads TGCAGTGCGGACAGGGGATACTATGGCTACACCTTC. V usage is TRBV20-1 and J usage is TRBJ1-2; 9 nucleotides agree with TRBD1. Looked up from germline, CDR1 is DFQATT and CDR2 is SNEGSKA (reference sequence). The junction had 2 bases not matched to a gene; V was cut back by 6 bases and J by 3 bases. The CDR3 is 12 amino acids.

The rearrangement links TRBV12-3 or TRBV12-4 to TRBJ2-3; a possible D gene is TRBD2 (6 bases). The CDR3 length is 11 residues. Trimming took off 1 base at V and 11 bases at J, with 7 bases between the two ends. CDR3 in DNA: TGTGCCAGCAGTTTAGGCGGGGTGCAGTATTTT. Its translation is CASSLGGVQYF.

This clonotype was observed a few times. The chain recombines TRBV7-2 with TRBJ2-2; TRBD1 matches 7 bases. V lost 5 bases to trimming and J lost 8 bases; unmatched junction nucleotides: 8. Germline V gene lookup returns CDR1 SGHTA and CDR2 FQGNSA. The CDR3 has 14 residues. CDR3 residues: CASSPDRAVGELFF. CDR3 nucleotides: TGTGCCAGCAGCCCCGACAGGGCTGTAGGGGAGCTGTTTTTT.

This clonotype was picked up a small number of times. At one of its ends the junction is not consistent with the germline gene, which may arise from a read error. The chain employs TRBV11-1 and TRBJ2-1; TRBD2 aligns across 9 bases. The CDR3 is 19 amino acids. Looked up from germline, CDR1 is SGHAT and CDR2 is FQDESV (reference sequence). This CDR3 reads CASSLAEQPLAGSFNEQFF. The DNA of the CDR3 is TGTGCCAGCAGCTTAGCCGAACAACCCCTAGCGGGGTCCTTCAATGAGCAGTTCTTC.

This clonotype was seen more than once but under ten times. The V call is TRBV15, the J call TRBJ2-7; D is perhaps TRBD1 (6 bases). This CDR3 has 12 residues. Germline CDR1 is LNHNV and CDR2 is YYDKDF (reference sequence). The V gene lost 5 bases and the J gene lost 6 bases, with 11 bases spanning the gap. CDR3 sequence reads: CATSARGGEQYF. The CDR3 nucleotides are TGTGCCACCAGCGCCAGGGGTGGCGAGCAGTACTTC. Based on the CDR3 plus reference TRBV15 and TRBJ2-7, the full variable domain is DAMVIQNPRYQVTQFGKPVTLSCSQTLNHNVMYWYQQKSSQAPKLLFHYYDKDFNNEADTPDNFQSRRPNTSFCFLDIRSPGLGDTAMYLCATSARGGEQYFGPGTRLTVT.

This clonotype has just a few counts. V usage is TRBV6-5 and J usage is TRBJ2-5; maybe TRBD1 (5 bases). V lost 0 bases and J lost 2, with 13 bases in between. The CDR3 sequence is 16 residues long. Per the germline V gene, CDR1 is MNHEY and CDR2 is SVGAGI. The CDR3 loop reads CASSYSFQGGQETQYF. The CDR3 coding sequence is TGTGCCAGCAGTTACTCATTTCAGGGTGGTCAAGAGACCCAGTACTTC.

This clonotype occurred a few times. This could be a read error, since a much larger clone is one nucleotide away. The chain is built from TRBV7-2 and TRBJ1-1; TRBD1 might be the D (6 bases). V was pared by 3 bases and J by 4 bases, with 12 bases between. This CDR3 region has 14 residues. Looked up from germline, CDR1 is SGHTA and CDR2 is FQGNSA. The CDR3 DNA sequence: TGTGCCAGCAGCTTCCAGGGGAGGGTCACTGAAGCTTTCTTT. This codes for CASSFQGRVTEAFF.

The V gene is TRBV20-1, the J gene TRBJ1-3, with D perhaps TRBD1 (5 bases). From germline, CDR1 is DFQATT and CDR2 SNEGSKA (reference sequence). The CDR3 has 13 residues. CDR3 in amino acids: CSVQTGAGNTIYF. CDR3 sequence (DNA): TGCAGCGTCCAGACGGGGGCTGGAAACACCATATATTTT.

The genes are TRBV20-1 and TRBJ2-7; maybe TRBD1 (6 bases). The CDR3 length is 16 residues. Germline V CDR1 and CDR2: DFQATT, SNEGSKA (reference sequence). V was clipped by 3 bases and J by 6 bases, with 24 bases between them. CDR3 coding DNA: TGCAGTGCTAGTCGGGCAGGGGCCCCTGTTATCTCCGAGCAGTACTTC. It is translated as CSASRAGAPVISEQYF.

This clonotype appeared many times. The chain is built from TRBV28 and TRBJ2-1, with D possibly matching TRBD1 (5 bases). The ends were cut back, 3 bases at V and 0 bases at J, with 12 bases in the middle. CDR3 size: 16 residues. Per the germline V gene, CDR1 is MDHEN and CDR2 is SYDVKM. CDR3 coding DNA: TGTGCCAGCAGTTTTAGGGGAATAAGCTCCTACAATGAGCAGTTCTTC. It codes for CASSFRGISSYNEQFF.

V usage is TRBV15 and J usage is TRBJ2-1; 11 nucleotides agree with TRBD2. Germline V CDR1 and CDR2: LNHNV, YYDKDF (reference sequence). The CDR3 loop spans 16 amino acids. Unmatched junction bases numbered 9, after V lost 8 bases and J lost 3 bases. The CDR3 loop reads CATWLKTSGNYNEQFF. DNA of the CDR3: TGTGCCACCTGGTTGAAGACTAGCGGGAACTACAATGAGCAGTTCTTC.

The rearrangement uses TRBV11-3 and TRBJ2-2; TRBD2 might be the D (6 bases). The germline CDR1 and CDR2 sequences are SGHNT and YENEEA. CDR3 length: 16 residues. The germline V and J ends were trimmed by 1 base and 4 bases, with 13 bases remaining between them. CDR3 residues: CASSLGAGGSTGELFF. The CDR3 coding sequence is TGTGCCAGCAGCTTAGGAGCCGGAGGGAGCACCGGGGAGCTGTTTTTT.

This clonotype was observed a few times. The chain has TRBV5-4 and TRBJ2-3; 8 bases are shared with TRBD1. The trim removed 4 bases at V and 5 bases at J, leaving 15 bases unmatched. The CDR3 spans 17 residues. CDR1 SGHNT and CDR2 YYREEE come from the germline V gene (reference sequence). Here the CDR3 DNA reads TGTGCCAGCAGCATGGATGGGACAGGTCGTACGGTAGATACGCAGTATTTT. The encoded protein is CASSMDGTGRTVDTQYF.

This clonotype was counted between two and nine times. The chain couples TRBV9 to TRBJ1-6, with D possibly matching TRBD1 (5 bases). Germline loops: CDR1 SGDLS, CDR2 YYNGEE. There are 17 residues in the CDR3. V shed 1 base and J shed 10 bases, with 21 bases lying between them. The DNA for the CDR3 is TGTGCCAGCAGCGTACTTGGTGGGGCACACTGGGTGTCACCCCTCCACTTT. It codes for CASSVLGGAHWVSPLHF.

V usage is TRBV7-9 and J usage is TRBJ2-5; 11 bases are shared with TRBD2. This CDR3 has 17 residues. Germline values: CDR1 SEHNR, CDR2 FQNEAQ (reference sequence). Losses at the gene ends were 5 bases for V and 0 bases for J; bases not matched to a gene: 8. CDR3 loop: CASSRRILAGDQETQYF. The CDR3 DNA reads TGTGCCAGCAGCAGGAGAATACTAGCGGGGGACCAAGAGACCCAGTACTTC.

This clonotype appeared a few times. This chain uses TRBV5-5 with TRBJ1-3; TRBD1 might be the D (6 bases). Germline-derived CDR1 and CDR2 are SGHKS and YYEKEE (reference sequence). Trimming removed 5 bases at V and 2 bases at J, with 11 bases between. This CDR3 contains 14 residues. CDR3 nucleotides: TGTGCCAGCAGGCTACAGGGTACTGGAAACACCATATATTTT. Encoded protein: CASRLQGTGNTIYF.

This clonotype was counted a few times. The chain links TRBV4-1 to TRBJ2-7; 14 bases align to TRBD2. J was trimmed by 7 bases and V by 3 bases; bases with no gene match: 5. CDR3 size: 15 residues. CDR1 and CDR2 from the germline V gene are MGHRA and YSYEKL. Here the CDR3 DNA reads TGCGCCAGCAGCCAGGGACTAGCGGGAGAAGGGGAGCAGTACTTC. It yields the protein CASSQGLAGEGEQYF.

Ten or more counts support this clonotype. The genes are TRBV12-3 or TRBV12-4 and TRBJ2-2; D is possibly TRBD1 (5 bases). This CDR3 comprises 14 residues. V was clipped by 5 bases and J by 1 base, with 8 bases between them. CDR3: CASSGQRNTGELFF. The CDR3 DNA reads as TGTGCCAGCAGTGGACAAAGGAACACCGGGGAGCTGTTTTTT.

The chain couples TRBV12-3 or TRBV12-4 to TRBJ1-2; maybe TRBD1 (6 bases). The CDR3 runs 15 residues. The V and J ends lost 2 bases and 6 bases respectively, with 16 bases between them. The CDR3 DNA is TGTGCCAGCAGTTTACGAGTAAATCCAGGGGATGGCTACACCTTC. This codes for CASSLRVNPGDGYTF.